The TCR beta chain under discussion was sequenced for a study of a mutant IDH1 vaccine in newly diagnosed glioma. Study in general: Initiation of the vaccine course occurred 4-6 weeks after radiotherapy alone, or alongside temozolomide cycles.

Some clones are missing from TCRdb's copy, which holds only in-frame ones; the method was immunoSEQ multiplex PCR. The sample lists over 35,000 clones; approximately 91% were seen once. For this clone: Its specificity is unknown.

Time point noted: week 5, during vaccination. A single vaccine dose contained 300 ug of mutant IDH1 20-mer peptide, and topical imiquimod was used with it. The V end was cut by 3 bases, the J end by 4 bases, with 9 bases between. The germline gives CDR1 MNHEY, CDR2 SMNVEV (reference sequence). This CDR3 is built from 14 residues. Sample: PBMCs, taken from a glioma patient whose treatment included an IDH1 peptide vaccine. This clonotype was obtained from a man aged 45 to 65 with glioma. The chain has TRBV27 and TRBJ2-2; no firm D call. This chain's CDR3 is CASSFISSTGELFF. As DNA, the CDR3 is TGTGCCAGCAGTTTTATCTCTAGCACCGGGGAGCTGTTTTTT.